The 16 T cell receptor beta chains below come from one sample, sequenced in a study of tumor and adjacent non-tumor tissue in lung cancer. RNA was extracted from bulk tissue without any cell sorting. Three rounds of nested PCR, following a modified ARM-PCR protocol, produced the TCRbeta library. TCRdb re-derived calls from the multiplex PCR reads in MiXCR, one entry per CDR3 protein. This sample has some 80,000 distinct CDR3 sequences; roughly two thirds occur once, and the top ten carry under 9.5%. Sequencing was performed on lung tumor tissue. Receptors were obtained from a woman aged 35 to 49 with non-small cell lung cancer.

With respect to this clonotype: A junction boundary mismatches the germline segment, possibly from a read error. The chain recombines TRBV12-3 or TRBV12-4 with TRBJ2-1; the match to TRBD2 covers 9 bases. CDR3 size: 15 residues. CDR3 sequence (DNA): TGTGCCAGCAGCAAAGCGGGGGGAACTTACAACGAGCAGTTCTTC. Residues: CASSKAGGTYNEQFF.

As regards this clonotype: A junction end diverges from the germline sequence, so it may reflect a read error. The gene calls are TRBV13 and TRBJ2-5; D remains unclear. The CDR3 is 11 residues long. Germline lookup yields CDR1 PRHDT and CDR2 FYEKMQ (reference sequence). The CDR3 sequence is CVSSLAETQYF. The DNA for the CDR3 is TGTGTCAGCAGTTTAGCAGAGACCCAGTACTTC.

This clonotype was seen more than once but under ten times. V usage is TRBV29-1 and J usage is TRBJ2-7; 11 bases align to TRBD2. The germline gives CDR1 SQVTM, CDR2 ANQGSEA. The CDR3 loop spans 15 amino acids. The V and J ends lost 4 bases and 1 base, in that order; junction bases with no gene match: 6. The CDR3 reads CSVAWGLADSYEQYF. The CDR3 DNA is TGCAGCGTTGCCTGGGGACTAGCGGATTCCTACGAGCAGTACTTC.

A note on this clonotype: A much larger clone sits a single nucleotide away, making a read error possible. Written as DNA, the CDR3 is TGTTCCATCAGTGAGTTCGGGCTAGCGGGGGACTACAATGAGCAGTTCTTC. It translates to CSISEFGLAGDYNEQFF. The genes are TRBV10-3 and TRBJ2-1, with TRBD2 matching 10 bases. CDR1 and CDR2 (germline): ENHRY, SYGVKD. The CDR3 extends over 17 amino acids.

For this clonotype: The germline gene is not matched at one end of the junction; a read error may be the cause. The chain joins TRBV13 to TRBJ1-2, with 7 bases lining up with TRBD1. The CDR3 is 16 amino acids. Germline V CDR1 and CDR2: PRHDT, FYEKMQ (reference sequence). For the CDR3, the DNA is TGTGCCAGCAACTTAGCGCCCGCAGGGGGACATTATGGCTACACCTTC. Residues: CASNLAPAGGHYGYTF.

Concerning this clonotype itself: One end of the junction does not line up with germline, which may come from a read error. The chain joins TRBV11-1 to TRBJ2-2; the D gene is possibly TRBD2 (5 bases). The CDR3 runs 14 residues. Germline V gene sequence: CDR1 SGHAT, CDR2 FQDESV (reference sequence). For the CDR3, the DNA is TGTGCCAGCAGCCTGGACGGGTACACCGGGGAGCTGTTTTTC. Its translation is CASSLDGYTGELFF.

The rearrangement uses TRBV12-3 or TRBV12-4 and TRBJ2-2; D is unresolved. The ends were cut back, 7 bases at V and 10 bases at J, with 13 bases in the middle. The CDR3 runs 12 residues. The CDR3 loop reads CASNSGALELFF. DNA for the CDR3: TGTGCCAGCAATTCTGGAGCGCTGGAGCTGTTTTTT.

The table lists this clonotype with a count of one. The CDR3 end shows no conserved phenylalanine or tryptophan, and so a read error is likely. Here the CDR3 reads CSASAVADVADTQYS. The CDR3, as DNA: TGCAGTGCTAGTGCCGTAGCGGATGTAGCAGATACGCAGTATTCT. The chain joins TRBV20-1 to TRBJ2-3, with D maybe TRBD2 (6 bases). Germline V gene data show CDR1 as DFQATT and CDR2 as SNEGSKA (reference sequence). CDR3 length: 15 residues. Trimming shortened V by 3 bases and J by 4 bases, and 17 bases separated the two germline ends.

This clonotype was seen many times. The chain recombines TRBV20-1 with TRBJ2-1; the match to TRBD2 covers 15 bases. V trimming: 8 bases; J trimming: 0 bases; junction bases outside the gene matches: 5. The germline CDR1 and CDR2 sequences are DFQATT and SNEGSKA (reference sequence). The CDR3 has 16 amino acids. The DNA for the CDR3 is TGCAGTTCCGGGACTAGCGGGAGGAGCTCCTACAATGAGCAGTTCTTC. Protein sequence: CSSGTSGRSSYNEQFF.

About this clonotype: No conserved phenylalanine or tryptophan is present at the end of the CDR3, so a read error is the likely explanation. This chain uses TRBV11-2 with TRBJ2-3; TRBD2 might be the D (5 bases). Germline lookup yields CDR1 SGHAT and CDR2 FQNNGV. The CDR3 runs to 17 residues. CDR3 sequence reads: CASSLVASWRVGDTQYL. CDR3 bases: TGTGCCAGTAGCTTAGTTGCTAGCTGGAGAGTTGGAGATACGCAGTATTTA.

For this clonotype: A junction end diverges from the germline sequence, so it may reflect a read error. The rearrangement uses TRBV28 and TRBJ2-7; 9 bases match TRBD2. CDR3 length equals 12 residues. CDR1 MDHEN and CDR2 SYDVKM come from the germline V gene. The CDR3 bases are TGTGCCGGCGGGAGGGGCTCCTACGAGCAGTATTTC. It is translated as CAGGRGSYEQYF.

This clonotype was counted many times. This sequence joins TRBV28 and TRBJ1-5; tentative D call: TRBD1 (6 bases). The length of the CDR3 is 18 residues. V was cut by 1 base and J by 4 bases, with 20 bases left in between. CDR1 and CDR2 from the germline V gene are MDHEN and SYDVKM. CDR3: CASSLSRQAGLLNQPQHF. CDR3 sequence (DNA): TGTGCCAGCAGTTTATCCCGACAGGCGGGGCTTTTAAATCAGCCCCAGCATTTT.

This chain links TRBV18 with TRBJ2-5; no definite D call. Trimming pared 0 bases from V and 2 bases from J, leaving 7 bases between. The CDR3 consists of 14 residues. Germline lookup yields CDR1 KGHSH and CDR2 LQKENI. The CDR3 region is CASSPPGNQETQYF. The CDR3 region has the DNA TGTGCCAGCTCACCACCGGGAAATCAAGAGACCCAGTACTTC.

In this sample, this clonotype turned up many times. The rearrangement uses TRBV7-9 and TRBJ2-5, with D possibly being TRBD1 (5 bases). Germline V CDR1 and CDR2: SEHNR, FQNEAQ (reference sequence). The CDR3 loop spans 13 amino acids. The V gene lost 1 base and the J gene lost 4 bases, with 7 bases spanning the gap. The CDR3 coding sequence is TGTGCCAGCAGCTTAGTGGGGCGAGAGACCCAGTACTTC. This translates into CASSLVGRETQYF.

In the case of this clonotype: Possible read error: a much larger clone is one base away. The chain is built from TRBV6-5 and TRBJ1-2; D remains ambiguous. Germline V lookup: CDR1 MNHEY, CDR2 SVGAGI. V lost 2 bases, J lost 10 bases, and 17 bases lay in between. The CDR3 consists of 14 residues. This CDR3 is CASSYRSDLSDYTF. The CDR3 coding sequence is TGTGCCAGCAGTTACCGGTCGGATCTTTCGGACTACACCTTC.

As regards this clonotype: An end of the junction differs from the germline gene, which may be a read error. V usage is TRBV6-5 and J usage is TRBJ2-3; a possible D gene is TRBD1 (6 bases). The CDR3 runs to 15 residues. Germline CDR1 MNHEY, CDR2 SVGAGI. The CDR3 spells CASSYRPGAEDMQYF. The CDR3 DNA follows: TGTGCCAGCAGTTACCGGCCAGGGGCAGAAGATATGCAGTATTTT.